This is a list of T cell receptor beta chains from one sample in a study of T cells in Graves' hyperthyroidism and ophthalmopathy. TCRdb re-called the multiplex PCR reads with MiXCR, one entry per CDR3 protein. The data show about 600,000 distinct CDR3 sequences, 13% to 15% seen once. Sequencing input: blood. These receptors were collected from a woman aged 18 to 35 with Graves' ophthalmopathy. CDR3s include the opening cysteine and the closing phenylalanine or tryptophan. D genes are given only for firm matches. Only part of the rows carry a size: once, few, many, or a class if the clone is expanded.

cdr3_nt	cdr3_aa	j_call	cdr3_length	d_call	clone_size	v_call
TGTGCCATCAGTGAGGGGACTCAAGAGACCCAGTACTTC	CAISEGTQETQYF	TRBJ2-5	13	.	many	TRBV10-3
TGTGCCAGCAGCATGCCCGGGACAGGTGGAAACACCATATATTTT	CASSMPGTGGNTIYF	TRBJ1-3	15	TRBD1	.	TRBV11-1
TGTGCCAGCAGTAAAGTACAGGGCGAGGCGGACACCATATATTTT	CASSKVQGEADTIYF	TRBJ1-3	15	.	many	TRBV6-1
TGTGCCAGTAGCCTCGAGGCCGGGACAGGAGATCAGCCCCAGCATTTT	CASSLEAGTGDQPQHF	TRBJ1-5	16	TRBD1	few	TRBV19
TGCAGCGTTGAGGTAACGAGACCATCCTACGAGCAGTACTTC	CSVEVTRPSYEQYF	TRBJ2-7	14	.	many	TRBV29-1
TGTGCCAGCAGCGTAGCCAGTTCTTGGGGCACTGAAGCTTTCTTT	CASSVASSWGTEAFF	TRBJ1-1	15	.	.	TRBV9
TGTGCCAGCAGTTACTCATCCGGGGAGGGATCCAAGAGGACCCAGTACTTC	CASSYSSGEGSKRTQYF	TRBJ2-5	17	TRBD2	many	TRBV6-5
TGCAGTGCCCCCCCCCGACTAGCGGGAAGAGACCCCTCCTACAATGAGCAGTTCTTC	CSAPPRLAGRDPSYNEQFF	TRBJ2-1	19	TRBD2	.	TRBV20-1
TGTGCCAGCAGCGCCGGGACTAGCGGGAGGGCTGACACAGATACGCAGTATTTT	CASSAGTSGRADTDTQYF	TRBJ2-3	18	TRBD2	once	TRBV7-3
TGTGCCAGCAGCGTAGGTTGGTGGCAGGGGCTGAAGACCCAGTACTTC	CASSVGWWQGLKTQYF	TRBJ2-5	16	.	many	TRBV9
TGTGTCAGCAGCCAGGGACTAGCGGGAGTTAATGAGCAGTTCTTC	CVSSQGLAGVNEQFF	TRBJ2-1	15	TRBD2	.	TRBV7-6
TGCAGTGCTAGAGATCGGGGGGGGTATAATGAGCAGTTCTTC	CSARDRGGYNEQFF	TRBJ2-1	14	TRBD2	many	TRBV20-1
TGTGCCAGCAGCTTAGGGGGACTAGCGGAGTCCTACAATGAGCAGTTCTTC	CASSLGGLAESYNEQFF	TRBJ2-1	17	TRBD2	.	TRBV7-8
TGTGCCAGCAGCTTAAGAGACAGGGGACAGTACTTC	CASSLRDRGQYF	TRBJ2-5	12	TRBD1	many	TRBV7-9
TGTGCCAGTAGTATACCCTGGAGGGCAGATACGCAGTATTTT	CASSIPWRADTQYF	TRBJ2-3	14	.	.	TRBV19
TGTGCCAGCAGTTTATGGCGTCGCGCCTTGGAAACCGGGGAGCTGTTTTTT	CASSLWRRALETGELFF	TRBJ2-2	17	.	many	TRBV28
TGTGCCAGCAGTCAAGGGGTAGCGGGAGAGGGCGAGCAGTACTTC	CASSQGVAGEGEQYF	TRBJ2-7	15	TRBD2	.	TRBV4-2
TGTGCCAGCAGCCAAGATATCCCCGGGGAGCTGTTTTTT	CASSQDIPGELFF	TRBJ2-2	13	.	many	TRBV3-1